This T cell receptor beta chain was sequenced for a study of long-term antiretroviral therapy in people with HIV. J was trimmed by 5 bases and V by 3 bases; bases with no gene match: 3. This CDR3 has 13 residues. Germline lookup yields CDR1 LNHDA and CDR2 SQIVND (reference sequence). For this clone: Its antigen is unknown.

General observations from the study: The clones with expansion before ART were dominant in the repertoire at all time points.

Run at survey level, the immunoSEQ assay was version v3.0. Some clones are missing from TCRdb's copy, which holds only in-frame ones; the method was immunoSEQ multiplex PCR. Here the sample spans tens of thousands of clones, 85% to 95% being singletons. The clonotype was recovered from a man over 45 with HIV. V gene TRBV19 combines with J gene TRBJ2-5; TRBD1 matches 7 bases. The sample consisted of unsorted PBMCs, taken 5.3 years after starting antiretroviral therapy. Written as DNA, the CDR3 is TGTGCCAGTAGTATTTCACAGGGGGAGACCCAGTACTTC. Amino acid sequence: CASSISQGETQYF.